The present T cell receptor beta chain was sequenced within a study of T cells in Graves' hyperthyroidism and ophthalmopathy (dated by TCRdb to about 2019). At the level of the whole study: Peripheral blood samples were taken at initial diagnosis, before any treatment was given. TCR V-J signatures able to tell the groups apart were searched for in a discovery cohort of 95 or so patients, of whom fewer than 45 had Graves' ophthalmopathy and more than 55 had stable Graves' hyperthyroidism. Whether ophthalmopathy could be predicted prospectively was tested in an independent validation cohort made up of 18 to 20 hyperthyroidism patients plus 17 patients who later progressed to ophthalmopathy. For training and testing, the 100 or so patients in the discovery cohort were randomly divided in a 7:3 ratio. In addition, the study compared T-cell repertoires in thyroid tissue and in blood from six Graves' hyperthyroidism patients. After sampling, hyperthyroidism patients received methimazole starting at 30 mg daily, and ophthalmopathy patients received high-dose intravenous methylprednisolone. According to the paper, TCR Vbeta CDR3 sequencing was carried out on over 130 peripheral blood samples, which came from over 40 ophthalmopathy, around 74 hyperthyroidism and some 17 progressor patients. The paper as a whole reports these results and caveats: A 13 V-J signature model separated ophthalmopathy from stable hyperthyroidism, with approximately 87% sensitivity and about 81% specificity in cross-validation and 80%/75% in testing. In validation, the model predicted progression to ophthalmopathy a median of roughly 6.5 months before onset, with about 67% sensitivity and 72.22% specificity. No statistical method was used to fix the sample size in advance, and group allocation was not hidden from the investigators. Most expanded thyroid clonotypes (frequency above 0.001) were also found in blood, which suggests that blood repertoires may mirror thyroid immune responses.

Via the germline V gene (reference sequence), CDR1 is DFQATT and CDR2 SNEGSKA. Between the V and J ends, shortened by 8 bases and 8 bases respectively, the junction contains 25 bases. The CDR3 measures 15 amino acids from cysteine to phenylalanine. Here the CDR3 DNA is all that survives: 45 bases in frame from base 1. Hyperthyroidism patients were newly diagnosed, had a disease duration of under 2 months, and were aged 18 to 65 years. Exclusion was applied to patients with uncontrolled infections, other autoimmune diseases, pregnancy or lactation. Diagnoses were based on clinical symptoms, serum thyroxine and TRAb, thyroid ultrasound and orbital computed tomography. For progressor patients, blood was drawn at the first diagnosis of hyperthyroidism, before any ophthalmopathy symptoms had appeared. Ficoll-Paque density gradient centrifugation was used to isolate PBMCs from approximately 11 ml of fresh peripheral blood. Progressor patients were first diagnosed with Graves' hyperthyroidism and then developed ophthalmopathy during follow-up. Trizol reagent was used to extract total RNA, and RNA quality was then checked on an Agilent 2100 Bioanalyzer.

In this sample, this clonotype turned up many times. The antigen it recognizes is unknown. No base quality information exists; no much larger clone differs at one position. The TCR beta CDR3 regions were amplified from the RNA transcripts. A first-round RT-PCR of the TCR CDR3 used the HTBI primer set with the Qiagen OneStep RT-PCR kit. Libraries were constructed in a second round of multiplex PCR, after which size selection and purification were performed. The libraries were sequenced on an Illumina HiSeq2000 using paired-end 100 bp reads. The original methods were these. SOAPnuke was used to process the raw data, throwing out any read that contained adapters or uncalled bases, had a mean Phred below 15, or lacked an exact constant-primer or identifier match. High-quality paired reads were merged using COPE v1.2.5, and each unique nucleotide sequence was defined as a clonotype. MiTCR v1.1 was used to align clonotypes to the IMGT TRBV, TRBD and TRBJ reference segments. The analysis included only V-J combinations with a frequency above 0.0001, which together covered over 98% of the repertoires. A TCS score was defined as the ratio of F50 (clonal expansion) to E x V (chaos), with BLOSUM62-based TCRdist applied between CDR3 peptides within each V-J. Welch's t-statistics and random forest reduced roughly 500 V-J features to roughly 13, which were used in a naive Bayes classifier (R e1071). TCRdb reprocessing: public reads trimmed at Q25 with fastp, clones called with MiXCR, in-frame beta chains kept. Each entry is one CDR3 protein sequence, shown with its most common DNA and genes. TCRdb, not the original authors, processed these V and J calls. The sample includes around 700,000 distinct CDR3 sequences, with 18% observed a single time. The ten largest clones capture over 15% of the sample.

Sequencing input: blood. This clonotype was obtained from a woman between 45 and 65 years old with Graves' hyperthyroidism that later progressed to Graves' ophthalmopathy. Here the chain combines TRBV20-1 and TRBJ2-1; the D gene lacks a confident call. The DNA reads as follows: TGCAGTATACACAACCGGGCCCTGCTCGGCGATGAGCAGTTCTTC. It codes for CSIHNRALLGDEQFF.